This TCR beta chain is drawn from a study of radiation and T cells in renal cell carcinoma. Points from the study as a whole: From baseline, blood top tumor clonotypes peaked at 2 weeks post-radiation.

This CDR3 has 15 residues. The V gene's germline CDR1 is SGHTA and CDR2 FQGNSA. The trim removed 1 base at V and 8 bases at J, leaving 5 bases unmatched. Here immunoSEQ multiplex PCR was the method, and the copy in TCRdb shows in-frame clones only, minus some. The sample holds about 130,000 clones, approximately 78% seen once. Noted time point: baseline pretreatment blood. Treatment specified: 15 Gy SBRT to primary tumor, nephrectomy 4 weeks later. Radiation-treated patients gave blood at baseline, week 2 and week 4. Clear cell pathology was present in this patient's renal cell carcinoma. In regard to this clone: The antigen remains unidentified.

The V call is TRBV7-2, the J call TRBJ2-3; 11 positions match TRBD2. The sequencing used blood, collected from a patient whose treatment included radiotherapy and nephrectomy. The clonotype comes from a woman in her sixties with renal cell carcinoma. The DNA of the CDR3 is TGTGCCAGCAGCTTAGTGCTAGCGGGAGGAGGTACGCAGTATTTT. Translating gives CASSLVLAGGGTQYF.